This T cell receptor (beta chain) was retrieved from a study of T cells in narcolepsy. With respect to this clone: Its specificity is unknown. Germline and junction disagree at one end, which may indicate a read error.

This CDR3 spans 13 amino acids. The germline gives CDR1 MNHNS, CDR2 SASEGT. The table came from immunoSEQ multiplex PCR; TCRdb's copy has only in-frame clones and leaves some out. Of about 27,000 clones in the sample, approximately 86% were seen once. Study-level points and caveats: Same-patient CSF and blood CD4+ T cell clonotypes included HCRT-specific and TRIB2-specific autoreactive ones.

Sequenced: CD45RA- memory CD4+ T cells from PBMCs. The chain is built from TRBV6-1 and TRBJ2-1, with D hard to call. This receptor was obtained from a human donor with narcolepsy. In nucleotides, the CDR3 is TGTGCCAGCAGTGAAGCCGAACAGAATGAGCGGTTCTTC. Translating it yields CASSEAEQNERFF.